The 23 T cell receptor beta chains below all came from one sample that was sequenced in a study of CD8+CD57+ T cells in acquired aplastic anemia. TCR beta VDJ and CDR3 profiling used genomic DNA as template. TCRdb redid the calling of the reads with MiXCR, one entry per CDR3 protein. This sample yields 75,000 to 80,000 distinct CDR3 sequences, of which roughly 72% are seen a single time; more than 80% belongs to the top ten. Selection for sequencing was limited to patients who had shown CD8+CD57+ cell expansion by flow cytometry. The sample taken for sequencing was sorted CD4+, CD8+, or CD8+CD57+ T cells (not recorded which) from PBMCs. Source of these receptors: a human donor with aplastic anemia.

V is TRBV24-1 and J is TRBJ2-1; TRBD1 or TRBD2 may be the D gene (6 bases each). This CDR3 has 15 amino acids. Germline-derived CDR1 and CDR2 are KGHDR and SFDVKD. Trimming cost V 5 bases and J 7 bases, with 17 bases left between them. The CDR3, as DNA: TGTGCCACCAGTGTTGCCGGGGGCCCTTGGAATGAGCAGTTCTTC. Amino acids: CATSVAGGPWNEQFF.

The chain has TRBV29-1 and TRBJ1-1; D perhaps matches TRBD1 (5 bases). The V end lost 6 bases, the J end lost 4 bases, and 18 bases lay between the germline ends. Germline values: CDR1 SQVTM, CDR2 ANQGSEA. The CDR3 has 14 residues. CDR3 amino acids: CSVGPQGLGTEAFF. CDR3 nucleotides: TGCAGCGTCGGACCTCAGGGTTTGGGCACTGAAGCTTTCTTT.

The chain combines TRBV10-3 with TRBJ2-1; D unresolved. The germline V gene has CDR1 ENHRY and CDR2 SYGVKD. Trimming left V 0 bases short and J 6 bases short, with 0 bases between. The CDR3 is 11 amino acids. As DNA, the CDR3 is TGTGCCATCAGTGAGTCCAATGAGCAGTTCTTC. It translates to CAISESNEQFF.

This clonotype was counted only a few times. The V call is TRBV10-3, the J call TRBJ2-5; D could derive from TRBD1 or TRBD2 (6 bases each). The CDR3 consists of 13 residues. Looked up from germline, CDR1 is ENHRY and CDR2 is SYGVKD. Trimming stripped 3 bases from V and 5 bases from J, with 10 bases between. The CDR3 DNA follows: TGTGCCATCAGTGAAAGGGGGGCGGAGACCCAGTACTTC. It yields the protein CAISERGAETQYF.

This clonotype was counted only a few times. The gene calls are TRBV29-1 and TRBJ1-5, with D hard to call. The CDR3 spans 13 residues. Trimming took off 4 bases at V and 3 bases at J, with 10 bases between the two ends. Germline CDR1 SQVTM, CDR2 ANQGSEA. In DNA form, the CDR3 reads TGCAGCGTTGGGGGTGGGTTCAATCAGCCCCAGCATTTT. It encodes CSVGGGFNQPQHF.

This chain uses TRBV7-2 with TRBJ1-6; D remains unclear. Germline loops: CDR1 SGHTA, CDR2 FQGNSA. The CDR3 covers 13 residues. The V and J ends lost 2 bases and 15 bases respectively, with 14 bases between them. The CDR3 protein is CASSLSIQQGLHF. The CDR3, as DNA: TGTGCCAGCAGCTTATCCATCCAGCAAGGCCTCCACTTT. The full variable domain, in which reference TRBV7-2 and TRBJ1-6 provide the parts outside the CDR3, is GAGVSQSPSNKVTEKGKDVELRCDPISGHTALYWYRQSLGQGLEFLIYFQGNSAPDKSGLPSDRFSAERTGGSVSTLTIQRTQQEDSAVYLCASSLSIQQGLHFGNGTRLTVT.

The table lists this clonotype with a few counts. The chain joins TRBV7-9 to TRBJ2-7; D is unresolved. Germline-derived CDR1 and CDR2 are SEHNR and FQNEAQ (reference sequence). V was shortened by 5 bases and J by 2 bases, with 10 bases between the two germline ends. The CDR3 contains 13 residues. Here the CDR3 DNA reads TGTGCCAGCAGCCAAGATAACGCCTACGAGCAGTACTTC. It translates to CASSQDNAYEQYF.

The rearrangement joins TRBV19 to TRBJ2-5; TRBD2 matches 10 bases. Per germline, CDR1 LNHDA and CDR2 SQIVND (reference sequence). Trimming took 11 bases from V and 1 from J; bases not matched to a gene: 10. This CDR3 is built from 15 residues. As DNA, the CDR3 is TGTGCCTCAACCCCGGGACTAGCGTCCCAAGAGACCCAGTACTTC. Translated, it gives CASTPGLASQETQYF.

The chain couples TRBV20-1 to TRBJ1-1; 10 bases line up with TRBD1. The V and J ends lost 3 bases and 2 bases, in that order; junction bases with no gene match: 3. The length of the CDR3 is 14 residues. Germline V gene lookup returns CDR1 DFQATT and CDR2 SNEGSKA (reference sequence). The CDR3 coding sequence is TGCAGTGCTAGTCGACAGGGGGCTAACACTGAAGCTTTCTTT. Translated: CSASRQGANTEAFF.

This clonotype appeared a few times. The chain has TRBV20-1 and TRBJ1-6; D is perhaps TRBD1 (6 bases). The germline V gene encodes CDR1 DFQATT and CDR2 SNEGSKA (reference sequence). The CDR3 runs to 15 residues. Between the trimmed V and J ends, which lost 2 bases and 5 bases, there was a span of 13 bases. This chain's CDR3 is CSARSGAGNNSPLHF. The CDR3, as DNA: TGCAGTGCTAGATCAGGGGCGGGTAATAATTCACCCCTCCACTTT.

Notes on this clonotype: One base away lies a much larger clone, so this may be a sequencing read error. The chain recombines TRBV12-3 or TRBV12-4 with TRBJ2-5, with D perhaps matching TRBD1 or TRBD2 (5 bases each). The CDR3 length is 14 residues. V was shortened by 5 bases and J by 4 bases, with 14 bases between the two germline ends. CDR3 protein: CASSTWDGRETQYF. In nucleotides, the CDR3 is TGTGCCAGCAGTACCTGGGACGGACGAGAGACCCAGTACTTC.

Many counts were recorded for this clonotype. V usage is TRBV4-3 and J usage is TRBJ2-7, with a possible D match to TRBD2 (6 bases). Germline V lookup: CDR1 LGHNA, CDR2 YSLEER. The CDR3 is made up of 16 amino acids. The germline V and J ends were trimmed by 3 bases and 5 bases, with 20 bases remaining between them. Written as DNA, the CDR3 is TGCGCCAGCAGCCAGTTTTCGGCTAGCGTAAAGAACGAGCAGTACTTC. It is translated as CASSQFSASVKNEQYF.

The chain carries TRBV24-1 and TRBJ1-1, with D perhaps TRBD1 (6 bases). Germline-derived CDR1 and CDR2 are KGHDR and SFDVKD. The V gene lost 9 bases and the J gene lost 4 bases, with 11 bases spanning the gap. The CDR3 runs to 12 residues. The CDR3: CATQGLGTEAFF. The CDR3 nucleotides read TGTGCCACCCAGGGGTTAGGCACTGAAGCTTTCTTT.

This chain connects TRBV20-1 to TRBJ1-4; D may be TRBD1 (6 bases). The CDR3 extends over 13 amino acids. Germline loops: CDR1 DFQATT, CDR2 SNEGSKA (reference sequence). The CDR3 here is CSASTGLNEKLFF. For the CDR3, the DNA is TGCAGCGCATCGACAGGCCTTAATGAAAAACTGTTTTTT.

The genes are TRBV19 and TRBJ2-5; possibly TRBD2 for D (7 bases). Germline V gene data show CDR1 as LNHDA and CDR2 as SQIVND (reference sequence). The CDR3 loop spans 15 amino acids. V was shortened by 5 bases and J by 4 bases, with 17 bases between the two germline ends. The CDR3 region has the DNA TGTGCCAGTAGTGCACAAAAAGGGGGGGGAGAGACCCAGTACTTC. Amino acids: CASSAQKGGGETQYF.

V is TRBV5-8 and J is TRBJ2-5; the match to TRBD1 covers 8 bases. Trimming cost V 1 base and J 5 bases; bases outside gene matches: 7. The CDR3 extends over 15 amino acids. The germline V gene has CDR1 SGHTS and CDR2 YDEGEE. CDR3: CASSLLGTGYETQYF. The CDR3 DNA reads as TGTGCCAGCAGCTTGTTGGGGACAGGTTATGAGACCCAGTACTTC.

The gene calls are TRBV5-8 and TRBJ1-3; tentative D call: TRBD1 (5 bases). Trimming cost V 1 base and J 4 bases, with 12 bases left between them. The CDR3 sequence is 15 residues long. The V gene's germline CDR1 is SGHTS and CDR2 YDEGEE. As DNA, the CDR3 is TGTGCCAGCAGCTTGAGGGCAGGGTACGGAAACACCATATATTTT. Translation gives CASSLRAGYGNTIYF.

Details on this clonotype: A read error may produce the germline difference seen at one junction end. This chain connects TRBV10-3 to TRBJ2-3, with TRBD2 matching 9 bases. The CDR3 is 15 residues long. Germline CDR1 ENHRY, CDR2 SYGVKD. CDR3 DNA: TGTGCCAGCAGTGGGAGGGCGGGAGGGTCAGATACGCAGTATTTT. The encoded protein is CASSGRAGGSDTQYF.

The V call is TRBV30, the J call TRBJ2-1, with D perhaps matching TRBD2 (6 bases). Germline values: CDR1 GTSNPN, CDR2 SVGIG (reference sequence). The CDR3 is 14 residues long. V was clipped by 2 bases and J by 10 bases, with 18 bases between them. Here the CDR3 DNA reads TGTGCCTGGAGTATTGGCGGGGTGGGTGCGGAGCAGTTCTTC. Translating it yields CAWSIGGVGAEQFF.

The V call is TRBV7-6, the J call TRBJ2-6; D gene unclear. V was cut by 1 base and J by 0 bases, with 16 bases left in between. The CDR3 runs to 19 residues. Germline V CDR1 and CDR2: SGHVS, FNYEAQ. In DNA, the CDR3 is TGTGCCAGCAGCTTAGATGGCAGCGTTACGTTCTCTGGGGCCAACGTCCTGACTTTC. Encoded protein: CASSLDGSVTFSGANVLTF. The full variable domain, rest sourced from reference TRBV7-6 and TRBJ2-6, is GAGVSQSPRYKVTKRGQDVALRCDPISGHVSLYWYRQALGQGPEFLTYFNYEAQQDKSGLPNDRFSAERPEGSISTLTIQRTEQRDSAMYRCASSLDGSVTFSGANVLTFGAGSRLTVL.

The chain is built from TRBV11-2 and TRBJ2-7; D not resolved. Germline CDR1 and CDR2: SGHAT and FQNNGV. V was cut by 2 bases and J by 6 bases, with 5 bases left in between. The CDR3 extends over 11 amino acids. CDR3 protein: CASSLQSEQYF. The CDR3 DNA follows: TGTGCCAGCAGCTTACAGTCCGAGCAGTACTTC.

This chain connects TRBV19 to TRBJ2-1, with D possibly being TRBD2 (5 bases). With 6 bases removed from V and 8 bases from J, the gap between germline ends came to 17 bases. The CDR3 has 14 residues. Germline assignment: CDR1 LNHDA and CDR2 SQIVND (reference sequence). CDR3 bases: TGTGCCAGTAGAGATCTAGCCGGGTCGGATGAGCAGTTCTTC. Its translation is CASRDLAGSDEQFF. Full variable domain (remainder filled in from reference TRBV19 and TRBJ2-1): DGGITQSPKYLFRKEGQNVTLSCEQNLNHDAMYWYRQDPGQGLRLIYYSQIVNDFQKGDIAEGYSVSREKKESFPLTVTSAQKNPTAFYLCASRDLAGSDEQFFGPGTRLTVL.

J is TRBJ1-2 and V is TRBV5-4; TRBD1 matches 11 bases. The germline gives CDR1 SGHNT, CDR2 YYREEE (reference sequence). V lost 4 bases to trimming and J lost 7 bases; unmatched junction nucleotides: 6. The CDR3 covers 14 residues. The CDR3 sequence: CASSVDRGLGGYTF. The CDR3 DNA reads TGTGCCAGCAGCGTGGACAGGGGGCTGGGTGGCTACACCTTC.